This T cell receptor (beta chain) appears in the sequencing data of a study of T-cell reconstitution after alpha-beta-depleted transplantation in children. Preparation of the TCRbeta library used unique molecular identifiers. From the PCR reads, TCRdb called clonotypes with MiXCR, one entry per CDR3 protein. Among about 410,000 distinct CDR3 sequences listed, roughly 20% were seen once. Germline lookup yields CDR1 LGHNA and CDR2 YNFKEQ. After removal of 1 base from V and 5 bases from J, the junction contained 9 bases not matched to a gene. CDR3 size: 16 residues. Sequences were derived from PBMCs from the stem cell graft donor, sampled from the stem cell graft. The receptor comes from a human donor who donated a stem cell graft to a child with acute myeloid leukemia. This sequence joins TRBV4-2 and TRBJ2-7, with 9 bases fitting TRBD2. This CDR3 reads CASSQATSGARDEQYF. Here the CDR3 DNA reads TGTGCCAGCAGCCAAGCGACTAGCGGAGCCAGGGACGAGCAGTACTTC.